Shown below are 27 T cell receptor beta chains from a single sample sequenced in a study of CD8 T cells in ankylosing spondylitis (dated by TCRdb to between 2016 and 2019). The protocol used for the library was 5' RACE. The sequencer listed for this sample is Illumina HiSeq 2500. TCRdb handled the public reads itself, with Q25 trimming in fastp and clone calling in MiXCR, and kept productive beta chains. Entries that share a CDR3 protein sequence are merged under the most common genes and DNA. For this sample the table gives some 250,000 distinct CDR3 sequences, of which roughly 8.6% were detected only once. About 6.5% of the sample is taken by the ten largest. The sequenced sample was blood, either unsorted or a sorted T cell fraction (not recorded which). The receptor set was obtained from a male donor with ankylosing spondylitis or in good health (not recorded which).

This clonotype was seen many times. The V call is TRBV7-6, the J call TRBJ1-5; D remains unclear. CDR3 length: 13 residues. Germline V lookup: CDR1 SGHVS, CDR2 FNYEAQ. V gave up 5 bases and J gave up 4 bases, with 9 bases separating them. CDR3 region: CASSPWENQPQHF. In DNA form, the CDR3 reads TGTGCCAGCAGCCCGTGGGAAAATCAGCCCCAGCATTTT.

Ten or more counts support this clonotype. The V gene is TRBV2, the J gene TRBJ1-4; 7 bases are shared with TRBD1. This CDR3 has 14 amino acids. Trimming cost V 4 bases and J 5 bases; bases outside gene matches: 4. In germline, CDR1 is SNHLY, CDR2 FYNNEI. The CDR3 bases are TGTGCCAGCAGTGCCTTGGGACAGAATGAAAAACTGTTTTTT. Translating gives CASSALGQNEKLFF.

This clonotype was recorded at least ten times. The genes are TRBV18 and TRBJ2-5, with D possibly being TRBD1 (5 bases). The germline V gene encodes CDR1 KGHSH and CDR2 LQKENI. The V gene lost 0 bases and the J gene lost 7 bases, with 12 bases spanning the gap. The length of the CDR3 is 14 residues. The CDR3 bases are TGTGCCAGCTCACCACCGAGCAGGGTGGCGACCCAGTACTTC. It yields the protein CASSPPSRVATQYF.

The gene calls are TRBV20-1 and TRBJ2-5, with 13 bases aligning to TRBD2. In germline, CDR1 is DFQATT, CDR2 SNEGSKA (reference sequence). This CDR3 is 16 amino acids long. V lost 1 base, J lost 4 bases, and 6 bases stayed unmatched. The CDR3 DNA follows: TGCAGTGCTAGAGGCCGACTAGCGGGAGGTGTAGAGACCCAGTACTTC. Translated: CSARGRLAGGVETQYF.

This clonotype was seen many times. The gene calls are TRBV4-3 and TRBJ2-1, with D uncertain. V was pared by 1 base and J by 5 bases, with 9 bases between. Germline CDR1 LGHNA, CDR2 YSLEER. The CDR3 runs to 14 residues. The CDR3: CASSQGALDNEQFF. The CDR3 nucleotides read TGCGCCAGCAGCCAAGGAGCCTTAGACAATGAGCAGTTCTTC.

This clonotype was counted ten times or more. The chain recombines TRBV20-1 with TRBJ2-1; D may be TRBD2 (5 bases). The V gene lost 3 bases and the J gene lost 2 bases, with 20 bases spanning the gap. CDR1 is DFQATT and CDR2 is SNEGSKA in the germline V gene (reference sequence). The CDR3 is made up of 17 amino acids. CDR3 nucleotides: TGCAGTGCTAGTTTGCTAGCCGGGGTTTTGGCCTACAATGAGCAGTTCTTC. It translates to CSASLLAGVLAYNEQFF.

Ten or more counts support this clonotype. This chain uses TRBV10-3 with TRBJ2-5, with D maybe TRBD2 (7 bases). The V end lost 8 bases, the J end lost 3 bases, and 13 bases lay between the germline ends. The CDR3 loop spans 13 amino acids. Germline V gene data show CDR1 as ENHRY and CDR2 as SYGVKD. The CDR3 protein is CAISGGQKETQYF. The DNA for the CDR3 is TGTGCCATCTCCGGGGGGCAGAAAGAGACCCAGTACTTC.

There are many counts of this clonotype. The CDR3 reads CSARVEGSTDTQYF. In nucleotides, the CDR3 is TGCAGTGCTAGAGTGGAGGGTTCGACAGATACGCAGTATTTT. The V gene is TRBV20-1, the J gene TRBJ2-3, with D possibly TRBD2 on 6 matching bases. Germline V gene data show CDR1 as DFQATT and CDR2 as SNEGSKA (reference sequence). V was shortened by 1 base and J by 3 bases, with 11 bases between the two germline ends. This CDR3 is built from 14 residues.

This clonotype was seen a handful of times. The J gene is TRBJ1-2, the V gene TRBV6-2 or TRBV6-3; D uncertain. Germline V gene lookup returns CDR1 MNHEY and CDR2 SVGEGT. V shed 2 bases and J shed 7 bases, with 14 bases lying between them. This CDR3 comprises 14 residues. DNA of the CDR3: TGTGCCAGCAGTTACGTGGATTCCGGATCTGGCTACACCTTC. Protein: CASSYVDSGSGYTF.

Many counts were recorded for this clonotype. This rearrangement joins TRBV10-3 to TRBJ2-2; tentatively, D is TRBD2 (6 bases). Trimming took 1 base from V and 2 from J, leaving 17 bases between them. The CDR3 contains 18 residues. From germline, CDR1 is ENHRY and CDR2 SYGVKD. As DNA, the CDR3 is TGTGCCATCAGTGAGTGGCTAGCGAGCTCCCAAAACACCGGGGAGCTGTTTTTT. Its translation: CAISEWLASSQNTGELFF.

This clonotype has a count of ten or more. This chain connects TRBV24-1 to TRBJ2-5; D possibly corresponds to TRBD2 (6 bases). V lost 5 bases and J lost 5, with 14 bases in between. There are 14 residues in the CDR3. Per the germline V gene, CDR1 is KGHDR and CDR2 is SFDVKD. This CDR3 reads CATSGGDPRETQYF. CDR3 nucleotide sequence: TGTGCCACCAGTGGGGGGGACCCACGGGAGACCCAGTACTTC.

The V gene is TRBV6-2 or TRBV6-3, the J gene TRBJ2-1; no definite D call. Germline V gene sequence: CDR1 MNHEY, CDR2 SVGEGT. V was pared by 0 bases and J by 10 bases, with 4 bases between. The length of the CDR3 is 11 residues. For the CDR3, the DNA is TGTGCCAGCAGTTACTCGGCCGAGCAGTTCTTC. It codes for CASSYSAEQFF.

This clonotype was detected many times. The chain recombines TRBV5-1 with TRBJ2-6; 7 positions match TRBD1. Per germline, CDR1 SGHRS and CDR2 YFSETQ. CDR3 size: 16 residues. V lost 3 bases and J lost 4; bases outside the gene matches: 7. The CDR3 reads CASSSQGNSGANVLTF. The CDR3 region has the DNA TGCGCCAGCAGCTCACAGGGGAATTCCGGGGCCAACGTCCTGACTTTC. The full variable domain, its missing parts supplied by reference TRBV5-1 and TRBJ2-6, is KAGVTQTPRYLIKTRGQQVTLSCSPISGHRSVSWYQQTPGQGLQFLFEYFSETQRNKGNFPGRFSGRQFSNSRSEMNVSTLELGDSALYLCASSSQGNSGANVLTFGAGSRLTVL.

This clonotype was counted many times. This sequence joins TRBV2 and TRBJ1-5; no reliable D call. The CDR3 totals 15 residues. Germline loops: CDR1 SNHLY, CDR2 FYNNEI. Trimming left V 3 bases short and J 1 base short, with 10 bases between. CDR3: CASSDGQTSNQPQHF. DNA of the CDR3: TGTGCCAGCAGTGATGGGCAGACCAGCAATCAGCCCCAGCATTTT.

This clonotype appeared many times. V gene TRBV12-3 or TRBV12-4 combines with J gene TRBJ1-1; D is possibly TRBD1 (6 bases). CDR3 length equals 15 residues. V was shortened by 5 bases and J by 2 bases, with 15 bases between the two germline ends. This CDR3 reads CASSPWTVLNTEAFF. DNA of the CDR3: TGTGCCAGCAGTCCCTGGACAGTCCTCAACACTGAAGCTTTCTTT.

In its sample, this clonotype was seen many times. The chain links TRBV20-1 to TRBJ1-1, with 10 bases identical to TRBD1. The CDR3 length is 15 residues. Trimming cost V 2 bases and J 6 bases; bases outside gene matches: 9. Germline-derived CDR1 and CDR2 are DFQATT and SNEGSKA (reference sequence). CDR3 nucleotides: TGCAGTGCTAGATCGACGGGACAGGGGAGCGCTGAAGCTTTCTTT. Its protein is CSARSTGQGSAEAFF.

This clonotype was seen more than once but under ten times. This chain uses TRBV5-1 with TRBJ2-1; D possibly uses TRBD1 or TRBD2 (5 bases each). CDR1 and CDR2 (germline): SGHRS, YFSETQ. This CDR3 region has 15 residues. The ends were cut back, 0 bases at V and 7 bases at J, with 14 bases in the middle. Written as DNA, the CDR3 is TGCGCCAGCAGCTTGGCTAGGATTGAGGGGAATGAGCAGTTCTTC. This sequence encodes CASSLARIEGNEQFF.

This clonotype occurred many times. The chain carries TRBV5-1 and TRBJ2-7, with 13 nucleotides matching TRBD2. Germline V gene lookup returns CDR1 SGHRS and CDR2 YFSETQ. The CDR3 has 15 residues. Trimming took 2 bases from V and 7 from J; bases not matched to a gene: 6. CDR3 nucleotide sequence: TGCGCCAGCAGCTTCGGACTAGCGGGAGTGGGAGAGCAGTACTTC. As protein: CASSFGLAGVGEQYF.

CDR3 nucleotides: TGCGCCAGCAGCCAGTGGGGACAGGGGACAGATACGCAGTATTTT. Translating gives CASSQWGQGTDTQYF. This chain connects TRBV4-3 to TRBJ2-3, with TRBD1 matching 10 bases. CDR3 length equals 15 residues. Germline V gene lookup returns CDR1 LGHNA and CDR2 YSLEER. V shed 3 bases, J shed 3 bases, and the junction held 3 bases outside the gene matches.

At least ten counts were recorded for this clonotype. This sequence joins TRBV20-1 and TRBJ2-1; D is undetermined. Germline assignment: CDR1 DFQATT and CDR2 SNEGSKA (reference sequence). The CDR3 covers 13 residues. Trimming left V 3 bases short and J 6 bases short, with 12 bases between. Here the CDR3 reads CSASGGPSNEQFF. CDR3 in DNA: TGCAGTGCTAGTGGCGGCCCCAGCAATGAGCAGTTCTTC.

This clonotype was picked up many times. The J gene is TRBJ2-7, the V gene TRBV20-1; possible D gene TRBD1, 6 bases. In germline, CDR1 is DFQATT, CDR2 SNEGSKA (reference sequence). The ends were cut back, 6 bases at V and 1 base at J, with 16 bases in the middle. The CDR3 runs 14 residues. CDR3 amino acids: CSANQGSRSYEQYF. The CDR3 DNA follows: TGCAGTGCGAATCAGGGGTCTCGATCCTACGAGCAGTACTTC.

This clonotype showed up many times. V and J are TRBV16 and TRBJ2-1; D uncertain. Germline values: CDR1 KGHSY, CDR2 FQNENV. Trimming removed 0 bases at V and 9 bases at J, with 15 bases between. The CDR3 has 15 amino acids. CDR3 region: CASSQSRVSGGEQFF. In DNA form, the CDR3 reads TGTGCCAGCAGCCAATCAAGGGTCTCAGGTGGTGAGCAGTTCTTC.

The V and J genes are TRBV9 and TRBJ2-7, with D hard to call. The CDR3 is 14 amino acids. The germline V gene has CDR1 SGDLS and CDR2 YYNGEE. Trimming took 0 bases from V and 6 from J, leaving 13 bases between them. CDR3 DNA: TGTGCCAGCAGCGTAGAAGGCCATACCCCCGAGCAGTACTTC. This translates into CASSVEGHTPEQYF.

This clonotype has at least ten counts. This chain uses TRBV29-1 with TRBJ2-3; no reliable D call. The CDR3 covers 13 residues. CDR1 and CDR2 (germline): SQVTM, ANQGSEA. Between the trimmed V and J ends, which lost 6 bases and 2 bases, there was a span of 12 bases. CDR3: CSVDPQNTDTQYF. Here the CDR3 DNA reads TGCAGCGTCGACCCCCAGAACACAGATACGCAGTATTTT.

This clonotype has a count of ten or more. The chain employs TRBV4-2 and TRBJ1-4; TRBD1 aligns across 8 bases. Germline V gene lookup returns CDR1 LGHNA and CDR2 YNFKEQ. The CDR3 loop spans 15 amino acids. The V segment lost 0 bases and the J segment 7 bases; nucleotides outside the gene matches: 4. The CDR3 region has the DNA TGTGCCAGCAGCCAAGATGTCACAGGGGGTGAAAAACTGTTTTTT. It codes for CASSQDVTGGEKLFF.

This clonotype was detected once. The chain uses TRBV11-2 and TRBJ2-1; TRBD1 matches at 8 bases. Germline loops: CDR1 SGHAT, CDR2 FQNNGV. V lost 5 bases to trimming and J lost 7 bases; unmatched junction nucleotides: 7. The CDR3 has 14 residues. The CDR3 is CASSLRTGLNEQFF. The CDR3 DNA follows: TGTGCCAGCAGCCTACGGACAGGGCTGAATGAGCAGTTCTTC.

This clonotype was observed at least ten times. J is TRBJ1-1 and V is TRBV12-3 or TRBV12-4, with TRBD1 matching 7 bases. After removal of 6 bases from V and 13 bases from J, the junction contained 8 bases not matched to a gene. CDR3 length: 11 residues. CDR3 nucleotides: TGTGCCAGCAGCTCCTCAGGGGGATGTTTCTTT. This gives the protein CASSSSGGCFF.